The 8 T cell receptor beta chains in this list originate from one sample, sequenced in a study of graft-versus-host responses after intestinal transplantation. Their recognized antigens are unknown. Data came from immunoSEQ multiplex PCR; TCRdb stores just in-frame clones and leaves some out. The sample holds 130,000 to 150,000 clones, 80% to 95% seen once. Sequencing was performed on unstimulated CD4+ T cells sorted from spleen or lymph node cells, taken before intestinal transplant. These receptors all stem from a human donor who received an intestinal transplant.

The chain combines TRBV6-5 with TRBJ1-1, with D perhaps TRBD1 (6 bases). The CDR3 has 15 amino acids. Between the trimmed V and J ends, which lost 5 bases and 1 base, there was a span of 14 bases. Germline CDR1 MNHEY, CDR2 SVGAGI. CDR3 sequence reads: CASSPTGTPNTEAFF. In nucleotides, the CDR3 is TGTGCCAGCAGTCCCACAGGGACCCCGAACACTGAAGCTTTCTTT.

The chain uses TRBV7-2 and TRBJ2-4; possibly TRBD1 for D (6 bases). Germline values: CDR1 SGHTA, CDR2 FQGNSA. V lost 1 base and J lost 0, with 10 bases in between. The length of the CDR3 is 16 residues. CDR3 protein: CASSLVGTSAKNIQYF. The DNA of the CDR3 is TGTGCCAGCAGCTTAGTTGGGACATCAGCCAAAAACATTCAGTACTTC.

The chain carries TRBV6-5 and TRBJ1-3; D is ambiguous. In germline, CDR1 is MNHEY, CDR2 SVGAGI. The CDR3 contains 13 residues. V was cut by 4 bases and J by 1 base, with 5 bases left in between. The CDR3 nucleotides are TGTGCCAGCAGTTCGCAATCTGGAAACACCATATATTTT. Protein product: CASSSQSGNTIYF.

The CDR3 here is CASSFLVNEDYGYTF. The CDR3 DNA sequence: TGTGCCAGCAGCTTTTTGGTGAACGAAGATTATGGCTACACCTTC. The rearrangement joins TRBV5-5 to TRBJ1-2; D gene unclear. V was shortened by 2 bases and J by 5 bases, with 16 bases between the two germline ends. This CDR3 has 15 amino acids. CDR1 and CDR2 (germline): SGHKS, YYEKEE (reference sequence). The full variable domain, its missing parts supplied by reference TRBV5-5 and TRBJ1-2, is DAGVTQSPTHLIKTRGQQVTLRCSPISGHKSVSWYQQVLGQGPQFIFQYYEKEERGRGNFPDRFSARQFPNYSSELNVNALLLGDSALYLCASSFLVNEDYGYTFGSGTRLTVV.

The chain couples TRBV25-1 to TRBJ1-5; no clear D gene. V lost 2 bases to trimming and J lost 4 bases, with 18 bases between them. This CDR3 is built from 17 residues. Germline V CDR1 and CDR2: MGHDK, SYGVNS. CDR3 sequence reads: CASSETYFGPGNQPQHF. The CDR3 DNA follows: TGTGCCAGCAGTGAAACCTATTTCGGACCTGGGAATCAGCCCCAGCATTTT.

The chain uses TRBV28 and TRBJ1-5, with unresolved D. Germline V gene lookup returns CDR1 MDHEN and CDR2 SYDVKM. This CDR3 is built from 16 residues. Trimming stripped 6 bases from V and 2 bases from J, with 17 bases between. The CDR3 here is CASRSGSWNGNQPQHF. The CDR3 nucleotides are TGTGCCAGCAGGTCGGGCAGTTGGAATGGCAATCAGCCCCAGCATTTT.

The chain is built from TRBV18 and TRBJ2-4; D is unclear. The CDR3 is 15 residues long. Deletions cut 0 bases from V and 0 bases from J, with 6 bases between. CDR1 is KGHSH and CDR2 is LQKENI in the germline V gene. CDR3 DNA: TGTGCCAGCTCACCACCGACGCTAGCCAAAAACATTCAGTACTTC. Encoded protein: CASSPPTLAKNIQYF.

The chain couples TRBV7-9 to TRBJ1-5; 10 bases align to TRBD1. The CDR3 extends over 14 amino acids. Germline-derived CDR1 and CDR2 are SEHNR and FQNEAQ (reference sequence). J gave up 7 bases and V 5 bases, and 5 bases lay outside the gene matches. The DNA for the CDR3 is TGTGCCAGCAGCCCGACAGGGGGCGGCCAGCCCCAGCATTTT. Protein product: CASSPTGGGQPQHF.